The T cell receptor (beta chain) under discussion was sequenced for a study of blood T cell repertoires in COVID-19 (dated by TCRdb to about 2020). With regard to the full study: Samples from collaborators originated in the United States, Italy and Spain and spanned both the acute and convalescent phases of COVID-19. The prospective study material was composed of cDNA or gDNA derived from T cells, B-cell-depleted T cells, or PBMCs. Deeply sampled blood TCRbeta repertoires from subjects exposed to, actively infected with, or recovered from COVID-19 were included in the dataset. A freely available public database, intended as a resource for researchers studying the immune response to SARS-CoV-2, is where the repertoires were released. The samples were drawn from two sources: the first 160 participants of the ongoing ImmuneRACE study, and fewer than 1,500 subjects contributed by 6 global collaborators. The sample metadata nearly always contained a de-identified subject ID, COVID-19 status, age in years and sex. Where HLA class I and class II types were available, the types were taken from metadata supplied by the sample provider, not from assay-based typing.

As for this clone: The antigen it recognizes is unknown. Qualities for individual bases were not recorded, and no much larger clone is one base off.

Whole blood was collected in K2EDTA tubes by collaborating institutions according to the institutions' own protocols. Collaborator samples were shipped for TCRbeta analysis as frozen whole blood, isolated PBMCs, or DNA extracted from either sample type. TCRbeta CDR3 regions were amplified from genomic DNA by means of the immunoSEQ Assay, a bias-controlled multiplex PCR. Turning to the authors' computational methods: Nucleated cell counts per sample were estimated from amplification of reference gene primers within the assay. To quantify the absolute abundance of each unique TCRbeta CDR3 rearrangement, sequence reads were collapsed and filtered. For each sample, productive Simpson clonality was calculated by taking the square root of Simpson's diversity index across productive rearrangements. Held by TCRdb, this immuneACCESS table contains in-frame sequences only and omits some clones. Under half of the omission traces to an unresolved V gene where checked; the cause of the rest is unknown. V and J calls plus clone size are reproduced from that table; the DNA served to infer D and trimming. In all, the sample holds about 58,000 clones, and approximately 91% of those were seen once. The ten largest clones represent more than 13% of the sample.

Here is what the overall study found, with its caveats: The quantity of clinical and demographic metadata differed by source and by participant and was supplied without curation.

Sequenced material: peripheral blood. The sequence derives from a woman aged 55-75 years with active COVID-19.

This receptor carries the CDR3 CASSPKETQYF. The nucleotide sequence is given as TGTGCCAGCAGCCCTAAAGAGACCCAGTACTTC. Here the chain combines TRBV2 and TRBJ2-5; no D gene call is confident. The junction carries 5 bases between V and J, which are trimmed by 6 bases and 3 bases respectively. The germline V gene sets CDR1 to SNHLY and CDR2 to FYNNEI. The CDR3 starts with the cysteine, ends with the phenylalanine, and has 11 residues. Just the 33-base CDR3 DNA is kept, in frame starting at base 1.